Listed below are T cell receptor beta chains from one sample, sequenced in a study of T cell responses to AZD1222 COVID-19 vaccine. The repertoire was sequenced with immunoSEQ multiplex PCR; TCRdb's copy has only in-frame clones and lacks some. The data contain 150,000 or so clones, about 91% of them singletons. The specimen comprised peripheral blood, sampled 28 days after the second AZD1222 dose. The receptors originated from an adult who received the AZD1222 COVID-19 vaccine. Each CDR3 is given with its conserved first and last residue. D genes are given only for firm matches. For some rows the clone size is stated as once, few or many, or as a class when expanded; others skip it.

J gene,clone size,D gene,V gene,CDR3 protein,CDR3 DNA
TRBJ1-6,.,.,TRBV6-4,CASRLRGSQNSPLHF,TGTGCCAGCAGGCTGAGAGGGAGCCAGAATTCACCCCTCCACTTT
TRBJ2-1,.,.,TRBV2,CASSEEGGAGNEQFF,TGTGCCAGCAGTGAAGAAGGGGGGGCAGGGAATGAGCAGTTCTTC
TRBJ1-5,.,.,TRBV19,CASNAQYSNQPQHF,TGTGCCAGTAACGCGCAGTATAGCAATCAGCCCCAGCATTTT
TRBJ1-1,.,.,TRBV10-3,CAISQGSVNTEAFF,TGTGCCATCAGTCAGGGGTCGGTGAACACTGAAGCTTTCTTT
TRBJ1-1,.,.,TRBV5-4,CASSLGGGLTNTEAFF,TGTGCCAGCAGCTTGGGCGGGGGGCTGACGAACACTGAAGCTTTCTTT
TRBJ2-7,.,.,TRBV5-1,CASSFQGHSSSYEQYF,TGCGCCAGCAGCTTCCAAGGACACTCCAGCTCCTACGAGCAGTACTTC
TRBJ1-2,.,.,TRBV10-2,CASSESRTAYGYTF,TGCGCCAGCAGTGAGTCAAGGACAGCTTATGGCTACACCTTC
TRBJ2-1,.,.,TRBV7-3,CASSSGDYDNEQFF,TGTGCCAGCAGCTCCGGCGACTACGACAATGAGCAGTTCTTC
TRBJ1-6,.,.,TRBV5-1,CASSPRGAGYNSPLHF,TGCGCCAGCAGCCCTCGGGGGGCAGGTTATAATTCACCCCTCCACTTT
TRBJ2-3,.,.,TRBV11-2,CASRHDYPPTDTQYF,TGTGCCAGCAGACATGACTACCCTCCCACTGATACGCAGTATTTT
TRBJ2-2,.,TRBD2,TRBV7-8,CASSSPAGGNTGELFF,TGTGCCAGCAGCTCCCCTGCGGGGGGGAACACCGGGGAGCTGTTTTTT
TRBJ2-3,.,TRBD1,TRBV11-3,CASSFDRVRDTQYF,TGTGCCAGCAGCTTCGACAGGGTGAGAGATACGCAGTATTTT
TRBJ1-2,.,.,TRBV20-1,CSASPLVEQFYYGYTF,TGCAGTGCTAGTCCGCTGGTGGAACAGTTCTACTATGGCTACACCTTC
TRBJ2-5,.,TRBD2,TRBV5-1,CASSLAAGVYLQETQYF,TGCGCCAGCAGCTTGGCAGCGGGGGTGTATCTCCAAGAGACCCAGTACTTC
TRBJ1-2,.,.,TRBV18,CASSEIDGLYGYTF,TGTGCCAGCTCGGAAATTGACGGCCTCTATGGCTACACCTTC
TRBJ1-1,.,.,TRBV9,CASSPVGAGTEAFF,TGTGCCAGCAGCCCAGTAGGGGCGGGAACTGAAGCTTTCTTT
TRBJ2-7,.,.,TRBV5-1,CASSPRGFSSYEQYF,TGCGCCAGCAGCCCCAGGGGTTTCAGCTCCTACGAGCAGTACTTC
TRBJ2-1,.,TRBD2,TRBV27,CASSWGGDEQFF,TGTGCCAGCAGTTGGGGAGGGGACGAGCAGTTCTTC
TRBJ1-6,.,.,TRBV14,CATETRESSYNSPLHF,TGTGCCACCGAAACCAGGGAGAGCTCCTATAATTCACCCCTCCACTTT
TRBJ1-1,.,.,TRBV3-1/TRBV3-2,CASSPQGRDTEAFF,TGTGCCAGCAGCCCTCAGGGTCGGGACACTGAAGCTTTCTTT
TRBJ2-7,once,.,TRBV9,CASSVEGRFAYEQYF,TGTGCCAGCAGCGTAGAGGGCAGGTTCGCCTACGAGCAGTACTTC
TRBJ2-1,.,TRBD2,TRBV19,CASSIGGGLADEQFF,TGTGCCAGTAGTATAGGAGGGGGACTAGCAGATGAGCAGTTCTTC
TRBJ1-1,.,.,TRBV11-3,CASSTNSAPYTEAFF,TGTGCCAGCAGTACTAACAGCGCCCCATACACTGAAGCTTTCTTT
TRBJ2-1,.,.,TRBV18,CASSPNGDEQFF,TGTGCCAGCTCACCAAATGGGGATGAGCAGTTCTTC
TRBJ2-7,.,TRBD2,TRBV29-1,CSALGAGGRSSYEQYF,TGCAGCGCTCTTGGGGCGGGGGGGCGGAGCTCCTACGAGCAGTACTTC
TRBJ1-6,once,TRBD1,TRBV11-2,CASSPRTGADSPLHF,TGTGCCAGCAGCCCGAGGACAGGGGCGGACTCACCCCTCCACTTT
TRBJ1-1,.,.,TRBV9,CASSGPRVRDSTEAFF,TGTGCCAGCAGCGGCCCTCGGGTCCGAGACAGCACTGAAGCTTTCTTT
TRBJ1-2,.,.,TRBV29-1,CSVESNYGYTF,TGCAGCGTTGAGTCGAACTATGGCTACACCTTC
TRBJ1-1,.,TRBD1,TRBV4-1,CASSQVLTGRVEAFF,TGCGCCAGCAGCCAAGTTCTGACAGGGAGGGTGGAAGCTTTCTTT
TRBJ2-1,.,TRBD2,TRBV6-6,CASSYSTAGGDEQFF,TGTGCCAGCAGTTACTCGACAGCGGGGGGTGATGAGCAGTTCTTC
TRBJ1-6,.,.,TRBV7-2,CASSARVSSYNSPLHF,TGTGCCAGCAGCGCACGGGTGAGCTCCTATAATTCACCCCTCCACTTT
TRBJ2-3,.,.,TRBV24-1,CATSPGGNTQYF,TGTGCCACCAGTCCAGGGGGGAATACGCAGTATTTT
TRBJ2-3,.,.,TRBV12-5,CASGLSGTTDTQYF,TGTGCTAGTGGTTTGTCGGGGACCACAGATACGCAGTATTTT
TRBJ1-1,.,.,TRBV7-6,CASSPSSVGDTEAFF,TGTGCCAGCAGCCCAAGCAGCGTAGGGGACACTGAAGCTTTCTTT
TRBJ1-3,.,TRBD1,TRBV11-2,CASSSRFSLTGSDYTIYF,TGTGCCAGCAGCTCCCGATTCTCATTGACAGGGTCGGACTACACCATATATTTT
TRBJ1-4,once,.,TRBV29-1,CSVGVGRENEKLFF,TGCAGCGTTGGGGTGGGCAGGGAGAATGAAAAACTGTTTTTT
TRBJ2-7,.,.,TRBV4-2,CASSQPSERGHHYEQYF,TGTGCCAGCAGCCAACCCTCAGAGAGAGGGCATCATTACGAGCAGTACTTC
TRBJ1-1,.,.,TRBV19,CASSIGTQNTEAFF,TGTGCCAGTAGTATCGGGACACAGAACACTGAAGCTTTCTTT
TRBJ2-1,few,.,TRBV5-1,CASSLGSEYNEQFF,TGCGCCAGCAGCTTGGGATCAGAATACAATGAGCAGTTCTTC
TRBJ2-5,.,.,TRBV7-9,CASSLAQNGETQYF,TGTGCCAGCAGCTTAGCCCAAAACGGGGAGACCCAGTACTTC
TRBJ2-1,few,TRBD2,TRBV19,CASTLAVTYNEQFF,TGTGCCAGTACCCTAGCGGTCACCTACAATGAGCAGTTCTTC
TRBJ1-5,once,.,TRBV5-1,CASSLDPAGNNQPQHF,TGCGCCAGCAGCTTGGACCCTGCGGGAAACAATCAGCCCCAGCATTTT
TRBJ2-1,once,TRBD1,TRBV10-3,CAITPGQGDEQFF,TGTGCCATCACCCCGGGACAGGGTGACGAGCAGTTCTTC
TRBJ1-5,.,TRBD1,TRBV10-3,CAATGREDQPQHF,TGTGCCGCGACAGGGCGGGAGGATCAGCCCCAGCATTTT
TRBJ2-7,.,TRBD1,TRBV13,CASSFPDRPYEQYF,TGTGCCAGCAGCTTCCCGGACAGGCCGTACGAGCAGTACTTC
TRBJ1-5,.,.,TRBV19,CASSIEWGGQPQHF,TGTGCCAGTAGTATAGAATGGGGAGGGCAGCCCCAGCATTTT
TRBJ2-7,.,.,TRBV3-1/TRBV3-2,CASSQGEWYEQYF,TGTGCCAGCAGCCAAGGGGAATGGTACGAGCAGTACTTC
TRBJ2-7,.,.,TRBV27,CASSRMGNYEQYF,TGTGCCAGCAGCCGAATGGGAAACTACGAGCAGTACTTC
TRBJ1-5,.,.,TRBV9,CASSVGGGGQPQHF,TGTGCCAGCAGCGTAGGCGGAGGGGGGCAGCCCCAGCATTTT
TRBJ2-1,.,.,TRBV18,CASSPQYNEQFF,TGTGCCAGCTCACCCCAGTACAATGAGCAGTTCTTC
TRBJ2-7,.,TRBD1,TRBV7-9,CASSLDRGISYEQYF,TGTGCCAGCAGCTTGGACAGGGGAATTTCCTACGAGCAGTACTTC
TRBJ1-2,.,.,TRBV4-1,CASSQEEGVYYGYTF,TGCGCCAGCAGCCAAGAGGAAGGGGTCTACTATGGCTACACCTTC
TRBJ2-1,.,.,TRBV7-6,CASSLALGGGRNEQFF,TGTGCCAGCAGCTTAGCGCTGGGGGGGGGCCGTAATGAGCAGTTCTTC
TRBJ2-2,few,.,TRBV12-3/TRBV12-4,CATGLEFGELFF,TGTGCCACCGGACTCGAATTCGGGGAGCTGTTTTTT
TRBJ2-1,few,TRBD1,TRBV9,CASSVDRGSYNEQFF,TGTGCCAGCAGCGTAGACAGGGGTTCCTACAATGAGCAGTTCTTC
TRBJ1-1,.,TRBD1,TRBV19,CASSAGDRGVYTEAFF,TGTGCCAGTAGTGCCGGGGACAGGGGAGTTTACACTGAAGCTTTCTTT
TRBJ1-4,.,TRBD1,TRBV6-5,CASSYTYRGHGEKLFF,TGTGCCAGCAGTTACACCTACAGGGGCCATGGTGAAAAACTGTTTTTT